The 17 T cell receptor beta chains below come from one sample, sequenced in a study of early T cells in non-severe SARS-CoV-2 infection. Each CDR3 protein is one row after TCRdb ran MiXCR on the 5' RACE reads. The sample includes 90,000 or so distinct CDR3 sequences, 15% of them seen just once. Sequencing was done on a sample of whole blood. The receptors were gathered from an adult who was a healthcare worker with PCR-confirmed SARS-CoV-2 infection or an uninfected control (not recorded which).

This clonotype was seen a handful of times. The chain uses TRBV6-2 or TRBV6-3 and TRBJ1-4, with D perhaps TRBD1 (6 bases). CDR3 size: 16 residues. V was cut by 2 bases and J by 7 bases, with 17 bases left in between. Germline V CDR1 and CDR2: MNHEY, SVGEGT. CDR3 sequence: CASSYTPGEGGEKLFF. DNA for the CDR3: TGTGCCAGCAGTTACACACCAGGGGAAGGAGGTGAAAAACTGTTTTTT.

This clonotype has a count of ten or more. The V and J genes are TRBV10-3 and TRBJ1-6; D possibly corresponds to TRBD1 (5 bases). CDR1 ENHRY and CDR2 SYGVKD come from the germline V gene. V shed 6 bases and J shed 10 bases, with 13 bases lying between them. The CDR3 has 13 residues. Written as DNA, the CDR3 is TGTGCCATCAGGTGGGGGGATCGGTCACCCCTCCACTTT. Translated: CAIRWGDRSPLHF.

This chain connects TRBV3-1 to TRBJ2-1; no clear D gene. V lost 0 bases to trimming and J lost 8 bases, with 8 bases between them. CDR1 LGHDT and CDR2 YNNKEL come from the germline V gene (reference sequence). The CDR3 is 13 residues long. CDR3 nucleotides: TGTGCCAGCAGCCAAGATGCTGGCGATGAGCAGTTCTTC. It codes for CASSQDAGDEQFF.

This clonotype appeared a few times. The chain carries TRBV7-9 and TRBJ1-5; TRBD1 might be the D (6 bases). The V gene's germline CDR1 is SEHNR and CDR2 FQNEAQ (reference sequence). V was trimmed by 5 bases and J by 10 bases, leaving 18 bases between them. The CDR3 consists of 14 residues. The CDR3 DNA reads TGTGCCAGCAGCACCGGGACACCAAAAGGCCCCCAGCATTTT. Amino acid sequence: CASSTGTPKGPQHF. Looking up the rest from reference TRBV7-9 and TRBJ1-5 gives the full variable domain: DTGVSQNPRHKITKRGQNVTFRCDPISEHNRLYWYRQTLGQGPEFLTYFQNEAQLEKSRLLSDRFSAERPKGSFSTLEIQRTEQGDSAMYLCASSTGTPKGPQHFGDGTRLSIL.

CDR3 protein: CASSLAGAASKPQHF. For the CDR3, the DNA is TGTGCCAGCAGCTTGGCCGGGGCAGCTTCGAAGCCCCAGCATTTT. The V and J genes are TRBV5-6 and TRBJ1-5, with D possibly matching TRBD1 (5 bases). Germline lookup yields CDR1 SGHDT and CDR2 YYEEEE. Trimming pared 0 bases from V and 8 bases from J, leaving 15 bases between. The CDR3 is 15 amino acids.

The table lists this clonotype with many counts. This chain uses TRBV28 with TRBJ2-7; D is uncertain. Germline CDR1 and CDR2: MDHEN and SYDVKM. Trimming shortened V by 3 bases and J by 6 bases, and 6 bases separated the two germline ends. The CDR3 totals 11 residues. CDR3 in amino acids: CASSLIGEQYF. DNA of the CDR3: TGTGCCAGCAGTTTGATAGGCGAGCAGTACTTC. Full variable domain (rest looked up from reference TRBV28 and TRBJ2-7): DVKVTQSSRYLVKRTGEKVFLECVQDMDHENMFWYRQDPGLGLRLIYFSYDVKMKEKGDIPEGYSVSREKKERFSLILESASTNQTSMYLCASSLIGEQYFGPGTRLTVT.

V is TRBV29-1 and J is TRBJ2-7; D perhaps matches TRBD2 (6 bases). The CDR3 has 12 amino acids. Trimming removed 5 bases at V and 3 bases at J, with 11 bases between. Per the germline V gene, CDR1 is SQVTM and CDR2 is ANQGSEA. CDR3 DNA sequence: TGCAGCGTTTATGCCGGGAGCTACGAGCAGTACTTC. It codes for CSVYAGSYEQYF.

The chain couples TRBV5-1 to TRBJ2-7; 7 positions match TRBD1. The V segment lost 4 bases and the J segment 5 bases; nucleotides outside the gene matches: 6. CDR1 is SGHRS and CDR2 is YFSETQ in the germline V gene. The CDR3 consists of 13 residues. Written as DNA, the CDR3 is TGCGCCAGCAGCGTGACAGGGTATCACGAGCAGTACTTC. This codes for CASSVTGYHEQYF.

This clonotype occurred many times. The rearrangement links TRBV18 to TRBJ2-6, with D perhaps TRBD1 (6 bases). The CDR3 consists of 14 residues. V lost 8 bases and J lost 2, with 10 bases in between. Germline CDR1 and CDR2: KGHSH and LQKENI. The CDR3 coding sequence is TGTGCCAGCAGTGCAGGGGCTGGGGCCAACGTCCTGACTTTC. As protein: CASSAGAGANVLTF.

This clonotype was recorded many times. Written as DNA, the CDR3 is TGTGCCAGCAGCTTCTCAGCCAGCTCCTACAATGAGCAGTTCTTC. Protein product: CASSFSASSYNEQFF. The chain links TRBV7-2 to TRBJ2-1; unclear D gene. The germline gives CDR1 SGHTA, CDR2 FQGNSA. The CDR3 has 15 residues. Trimming removed 3 bases at V and 0 bases at J, with 9 bases between. Drawing the rest from reference TRBV7-2 and TRBJ2-1, the complete variable domain is GAGVSQSPSNKVTEKGKDVELRCDPISGHTALYWYRQSLGQGLEFLIYFQGNSAPDKSGLPSDRFSAERTGGSVSTLTIQRTQQEDSAVYLCASSFSASSYNEQFFGPGTRLTVL.

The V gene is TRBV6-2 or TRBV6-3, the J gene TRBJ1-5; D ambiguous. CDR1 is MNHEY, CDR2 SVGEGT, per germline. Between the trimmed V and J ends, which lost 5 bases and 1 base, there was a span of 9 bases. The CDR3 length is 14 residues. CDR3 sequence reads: CASSPTVSNQPQHF. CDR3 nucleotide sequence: TGTGCCAGCAGTCCTACAGTAAGCAATCAGCCCCAGCATTTT.

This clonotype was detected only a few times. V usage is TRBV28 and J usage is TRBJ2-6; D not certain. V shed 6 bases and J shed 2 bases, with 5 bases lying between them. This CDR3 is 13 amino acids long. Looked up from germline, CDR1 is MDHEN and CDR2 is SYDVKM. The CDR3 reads CASRAPGANVLTF. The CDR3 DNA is TGTGCCAGCAGGGCCCCTGGGGCCAACGTCCTGACTTTC.

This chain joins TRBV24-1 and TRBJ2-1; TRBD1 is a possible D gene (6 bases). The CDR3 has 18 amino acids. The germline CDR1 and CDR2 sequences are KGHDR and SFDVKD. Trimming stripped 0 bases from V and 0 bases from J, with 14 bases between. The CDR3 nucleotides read TGTGCCACCAGTGATTTGCCCGGACAGCCAGGCTCCTACAATGAGCAGTTCTTC. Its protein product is CATSDLPGQPGSYNEQFF.

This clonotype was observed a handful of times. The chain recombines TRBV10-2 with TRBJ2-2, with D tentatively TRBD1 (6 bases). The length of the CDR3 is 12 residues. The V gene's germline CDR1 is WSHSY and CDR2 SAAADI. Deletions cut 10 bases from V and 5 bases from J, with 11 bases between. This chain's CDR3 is CATQGQTGELFF. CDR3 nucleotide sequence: TGCGCCACCCAAGGACAGACCGGGGAGCTGTTTTTT.

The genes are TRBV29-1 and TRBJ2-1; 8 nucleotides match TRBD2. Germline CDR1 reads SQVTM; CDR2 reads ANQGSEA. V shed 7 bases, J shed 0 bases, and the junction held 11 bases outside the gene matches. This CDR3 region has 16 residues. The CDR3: CSEVAGRQGSYNEQFF. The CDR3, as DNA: TGCAGCGAGGTAGCGGGGAGGCAGGGCTCCTACAATGAGCAGTTCTTC.

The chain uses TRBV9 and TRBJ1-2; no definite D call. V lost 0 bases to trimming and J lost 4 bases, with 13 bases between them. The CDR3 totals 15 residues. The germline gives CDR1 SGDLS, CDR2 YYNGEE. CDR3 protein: CASSVGGPYGYGYTF. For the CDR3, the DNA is TGTGCCAGCAGCGTAGGAGGGCCCTACGGCTATGGCTACACCTTC.

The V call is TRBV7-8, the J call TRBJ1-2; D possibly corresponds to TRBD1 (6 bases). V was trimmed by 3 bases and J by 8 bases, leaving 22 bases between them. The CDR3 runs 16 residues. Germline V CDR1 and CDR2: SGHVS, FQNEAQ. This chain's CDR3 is CASSFLRGAHIIGYTF. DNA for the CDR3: TGTGCCAGCAGCTTTCTCAGGGGCGCCCATATCATAGGCTACACCTTC.